This TCR beta chain was identified in a study of T-cell memory formation after mild COVID-19. TCR alpha and TCR beta cDNA libraries carrying sample barcodes and UMIs were produced by 5'RACE using constant-segment primers. Using its own MiXCR run on the 5' RACE reads, TCRdb lists one record per CDR3 protein. The data contain 190,000 or so distinct CDR3 sequences, under 30% of them singletons. V lost 6 bases and J lost 7; bases outside the gene matches: 4. CDR1 is KGHDR, CDR2 SFDVKD, per germline. The CDR3 contains 13 residues. The sequencing sample was made of PBMCs or a T cell subset sorted from them (not recorded which). This sequence was found in an adult woman who had mild COVID-19 (a few samples of this study predate the infection). Cell type and time point are not known. The gene calls are TRBV24-1 and TRBJ2-1, with 8 nucleotides matching TRBD2. Here the CDR3 reads CATSLAGRNEQFF. In nucleotides, the CDR3 is TGTGCCACCAGTCTAGCGGGCAGGAATGAGCAGTTCTTC.